The present entry profiles one T cell receptor (beta chain) with its context. No antigen is known for it. The data were taken from a study of shared clonotypes between healthy human individuals. Background on the study: Donors, aged 18 to 49, were a couple of women and three men.

Study conclusions and caveats: Though the depth was large, rarefaction showed that sorted-subset sequencing was incomplete. A small donor pool kept down the genetic and exposure-history diversity that was represented.

Germline-derived CDR1 and CDR2 are SGHDT and YYEEEE. There are 14 residues in the CDR3. V shed 7 bases, J shed 4 bases, and the junction held 8 bases outside the gene matches. The donors, healthy adults who were HIV-negative, had experienced no recent acute infections or vaccinations. Profiled with immunoSEQ multiplex PCR; TCRdb holds only in-frame clones, not every one. This table holds over a million clones, approximately 70% found once. This chain uses TRBV5-6 with TRBJ2-3, with 8 nucleotides matching TRBD2. This clonotype was sampled from a man younger than 35 in good health. Sequenced sample: memory CD4+ T cells sorted from blood. Described subset: CD45RA-negative fraction. Written as DNA, the CDR3 is TGTGCCAGCCGGGAGGGGACGCGGCCAGATACGCAGTATTTT. Its translation is CASREGTRPDTQYF.